Listed below are T cell receptor beta chains from one sample, sequenced in a study of spatial heterogeneity in lung cancer. TCRdb re-called the 5' RACE reads through MiXCR, storing one row per CDR3 protein. The sample contains approximately 10,000 distinct CDR3 sequences, 5% to 6.5% of which appear only once. This specimen was lung tumor tissue, taken at surgery. All receptors come from a male donor with early-stage non-small cell lung cancer. CDR3s include the opening cysteine and the closing phenylalanine or tryptophan. A D gene is named only where the DNA matches it firmly. Only some rows state a clone size, as once, few, many or a class for expanded clones.

CASSSTGRNTEAFF	TGTGCCAGCAGTTCGACAGGGAGGAACACTGAAGCTTTCTTT	TRBV12-3/TRBV12-4	TRBJ1-1	TRBD1	medium-sized
CSVLSGGSYNEQFF	TGCAGCGTTCTTAGCGGGGGTTCCTACAATGAGCAGTTCTTC	TRBV29-1	TRBJ2-1	TRBD2	many
CASRPTGYGYTF	TGTGCCAGCAGGCCGACAGGGTACGGCTACACCTTC	TRBV12-3/TRBV12-4	TRBJ1-2	TRBD1	medium-sized
CASSQSLAGVEGYEQYF	TGCGCCAGCAGCCAAAGTCTAGCAGGAGTCGAGGGATACGAGCAGTACTTC	TRBV4-1	TRBJ2-7	.	.
CASSSDRGSGNTIYF	TGTGCCAGCAGTTCCGACAGGGGCTCTGGAAACACCATATATTTT	TRBV7-2	TRBJ1-3	TRBD1	.
CASRPQGFNEQYF	TGTGCCAGCAGGCCCCAGGGTTTCAACGAGCAGTACTTC	TRBV28	TRBJ2-7	.	few
CSADRDRGYQFF	TGCAGCGCGGACCGGGACAGGGGCTACCAGTTCTTC	TRBV29-1	TRBJ2-1	TRBD1	many
CASSQGQSEPQHF	TGTGCCAGCAGCCAGGGACAGAGTGAGCCCCAGCATTTT	TRBV7-9	TRBJ1-5	TRBD1	.
CSAGTGNNQPQHF	TGCAGTGCTGGGACAGGGAACAATCAGCCCCAGCATTTT	TRBV20-1	TRBJ1-5	TRBD1	.
CASSLGPGQGSNQPQHF	TGTGCCAGCAGCTTAGGGCCGGGACAGGGCAGCAATCAGCCCCAGCATTTT	TRBV7-2	TRBJ1-5	TRBD1	.
CAWSVGGANSNQPQHF	TGTGCCTGGAGTGTAGGGGGGGCGAATAGCAATCAGCCCCAGCATTTT	TRBV30	TRBJ1-5	.	many
CANPTSRQGSGNTIYF	TGTGCCAATCCCACCTCCCGCCAGGGCTCTGGAAACACCATATATTTT	TRBV7-3	TRBJ1-3	.	many
CASTERGAREQFF	TGCGCCAGCACCGAGCGGGGGGCGAGGGAGCAGTTCTTC	TRBV10-2	TRBJ2-1	TRBD2	.
CASSQPSPGQGERLFF	TGTGCCAGCAGCCAACCGTCTCCGGGACAGGGCGAAAGACTGTTTTTT	TRBV4-2	TRBJ1-4	TRBD1	.
CASSKIMNTEAFF	TGTGCCAGCAGCAAGATAATGAACACTGAAGCTTTCTTT	TRBV7-3	TRBJ1-1	.	many
CASSQTGDEQYF	TGTGCCAGCAGCCAGACAGGGGACGAGCAGTACTTC	TRBV7-9	TRBJ2-7	TRBD1	many
CASNSGPDTQYF	TGTGCCAGCAACTCGGGTCCAGATACGCAGTATTTT	TRBV6-2/TRBV6-3	TRBJ2-3	.	many
CASSLDPRGLEDYGYTF	TGTGCCAGCAGCTTAGATCCCAGGGGGCTTGAAGACTATGGCTACACCTTC	TRBV11-2	TRBJ1-2	TRBD1	medium-sized
CASSFRLGSYEQYF	TGTGCCAGCAGTTTCCGATTGGGCTCCTACGAGCAGTACTTC	TRBV28	TRBJ2-7	.	many
CSARGRTGELFF	TGCAGTGCTAGAGGGCGGACCGGGGAGCTGTTTTTT	TRBV20-1	TRBJ2-2	.	few
CASSSLETAKNIQYF	TGTGCCAGCAGTTCCCTGGAGACTGCCAAAAACATTCAGTACTTC	TRBV28	TRBJ2-4	.	.
CASSTGQTQETQYF	TGTGCCAGCAGTACGGGACAGACCCAAGAGACCCAGTACTTC	TRBV2	TRBJ2-5	TRBD1	many
CASSSSGTVVPYEQYF	TGTGCCAGCAGCTCTAGCGGGACAGTAGTTCCCTACGAGCAGTACTTC	TRBV5-4	TRBJ2-7	TRBD2	.
CASSLYTDTQYF	TGCGCCAGCAGCTTATACACAGATACGCAGTATTTT	TRBV5-1	TRBJ2-3	.	medium-sized
CASRFRDTDTQYF	TGTGCCAGTAGATTCCGGGACACAGATACGCAGTATTTT	TRBV19	TRBJ2-3	.	many
CASSYLGGELFF	TGTGCCAGCAGTTACCTGGGCGGGGAGCTGTTTTTT	TRBV6-5	TRBJ2-2	.	many
CASSPQGARDTGELFF	TGCGCCAGCAGCCCACAGGGGGCGCGGGACACCGGGGAGCTGTTTTTT	TRBV5-1	TRBJ2-2	TRBD1	few
CASSLRGRDRLYNEQFF	TGTGCCAGCAGCTTAAGGGGGCGGGACAGACTCTACAATGAGCAGTTCTTC	TRBV11-2	TRBJ2-1	.	many
CASRDTVTGELFF	TGTGCCAGCAGAGACACAGTTACCGGGGAGCTGTTTTTT	TRBV6-4	TRBJ2-2	.	many
CASSSVNSYEQYF	TGTGCCAGCAGTTCAGTCAACTCCTACGAGCAGTACTTC	TRBV12-3/TRBV12-4	TRBJ2-7	.	many
CSASEAGGTDTQYF	TGCAGTGCTAGTGAAGCGGGGGGCACAGATACGCAGTATTTT	TRBV20-1	TRBJ2-3	TRBD2	many
CASSFAQGAQSNEKLFF	TGTGCCAGCAGCTTTGCACAGGGGGCGCAGAGTAATGAAAAACTGTTTTTT	TRBV7-9	TRBJ1-4	TRBD1	many
CASILAALNFLVSQFF	TGTGCCAGCATCCTTGCGGCCCTAAACTTCTTAGTTTCTCAGTTCTTC	TRBV27	TRBJ2-1	.	many
CASSYRPETEAFF	TGTGCCAGCAGTTACCGACCAGAGACTGAAGCTTTCTTT	TRBV6-5	TRBJ1-1	.	.
CASKRENTGELFF	TGTGCCAGCAAACGGGAAAACACCGGGGAGCTGTTTTTT	TRBV2	TRBJ2-2	.	many
CASRGTSGPDTQYF	TGCGCCAGCAGGGGGACTAGCGGGCCAGATACGCAGTATTTT	TRBV10-2	TRBJ2-3	TRBD2	many
CASSPQTRGLGEQYF	TGTGCCAGCAGTCCTCAAACCAGGGGTCTGGGCGAGCAGTACTTC	TRBV27	TRBJ2-7	.	many